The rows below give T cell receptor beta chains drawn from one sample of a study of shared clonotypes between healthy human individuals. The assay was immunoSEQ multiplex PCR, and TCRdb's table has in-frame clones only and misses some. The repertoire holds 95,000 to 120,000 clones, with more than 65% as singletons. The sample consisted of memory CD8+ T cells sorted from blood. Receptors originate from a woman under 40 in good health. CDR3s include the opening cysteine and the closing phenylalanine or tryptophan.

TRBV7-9 CASSPRGGSGYNEQFF
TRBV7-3 CASSLTPGTGELFF
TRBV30 CAWDGSNTGELFF
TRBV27 CASSPRTSESGELFF
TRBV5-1 CASSPVGATGELFF
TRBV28 CASSTQGTHTF
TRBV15 CATSRDITSAPNYGYTF
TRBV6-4 CASKEEGDYNEQFF
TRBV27 CASSLELTGAEAFF
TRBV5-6 CASSSAGIGTDTQYF
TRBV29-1 CSVPPGGTQTQYF
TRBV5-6 CASSFGDYRGEQYF
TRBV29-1 CSVANRDYNEQFF
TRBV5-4 CASGLDNEQFF
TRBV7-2 CASSLDIGSYNEQFF
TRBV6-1 CASKVGTSGYNEQFF
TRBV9 CASSVSGDEQFF
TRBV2 CATLRGTEAFF
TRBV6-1 CASGASGANEQFF
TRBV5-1 CASSPGQDTEAFF
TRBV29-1 CSVLAGDHEQYF
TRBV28 CASSLNYGYTF
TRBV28 CASGDEYSNQPQHF
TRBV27 CASQMGIVTEAFF
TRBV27 CASSPAGTSGIREFF
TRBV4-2 CASSQGSGDRVFGYTF
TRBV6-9 CASSLRQSRANVLTF
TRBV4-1 CASSQDQLAGGREQYF
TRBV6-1 CAGGRDRVSYEQYF
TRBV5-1 CASLGLAGGPGYEQYF
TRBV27 CASSLQENYEQYF
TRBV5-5 CASRTSGDYEQYF
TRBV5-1 CASSLDSTYNEQFF
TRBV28 CASSLSGVFPGANVLTF
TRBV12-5 CASGLVPRRREQYF
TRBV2 CASRTRGTAVHEAFF
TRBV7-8 CASSLERLLANTGELFF
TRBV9 CASSALQGAVAGNTIYF
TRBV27 CASSLSISGQGVYEQYF
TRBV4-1 CASSQGPAIYGYTF
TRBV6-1 CASSERTGQGFSDTQYF
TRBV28 CASSTPDPRHDEQFF
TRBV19 CASSIWLYTEAFF
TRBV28 CASSPLHPQTYEQYF